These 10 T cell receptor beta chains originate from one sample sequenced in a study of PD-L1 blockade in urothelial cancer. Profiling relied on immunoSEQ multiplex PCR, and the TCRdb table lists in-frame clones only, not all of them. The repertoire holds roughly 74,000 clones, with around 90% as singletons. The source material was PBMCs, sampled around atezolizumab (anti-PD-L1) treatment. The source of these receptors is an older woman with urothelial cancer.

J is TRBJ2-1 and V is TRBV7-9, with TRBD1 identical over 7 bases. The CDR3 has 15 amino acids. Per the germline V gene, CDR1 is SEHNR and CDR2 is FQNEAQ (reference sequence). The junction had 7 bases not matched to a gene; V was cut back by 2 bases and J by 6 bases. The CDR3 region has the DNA TGTGCCAGCAGCTTAATTAGGGGGCGGGTCAATGAGCAGTTCTTC. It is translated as CASSLIRGRVNEQFF. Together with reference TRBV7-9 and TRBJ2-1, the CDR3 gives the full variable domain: DTGVSQNPRHKITKRGQNVTFRCDPISEHNRLYWYRQTLGQGPEFLTYFQNEAQLEKSRLLSDRFSAERPKGSFSTLEIQRTEQGDSAMYLCASSLIRGRVNEQFFGPGTRLTVL.

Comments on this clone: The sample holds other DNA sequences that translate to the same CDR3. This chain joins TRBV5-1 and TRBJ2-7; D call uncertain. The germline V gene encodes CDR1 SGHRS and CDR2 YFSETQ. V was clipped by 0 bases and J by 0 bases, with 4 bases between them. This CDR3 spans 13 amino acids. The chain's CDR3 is CASSLGSSYEQYF. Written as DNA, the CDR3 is TGCGCCAGCAGCTTGGGCAGCTCCTACGAGCAGTACTTC.

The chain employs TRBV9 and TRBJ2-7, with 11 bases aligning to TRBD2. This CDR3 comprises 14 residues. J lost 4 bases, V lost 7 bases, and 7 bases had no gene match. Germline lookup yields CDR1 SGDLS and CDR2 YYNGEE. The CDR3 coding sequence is TGTGCCAGCGGAACCGGGACTAGCGGTTACGAGCAGTACTTC. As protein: CASGTGTSGYEQYF.

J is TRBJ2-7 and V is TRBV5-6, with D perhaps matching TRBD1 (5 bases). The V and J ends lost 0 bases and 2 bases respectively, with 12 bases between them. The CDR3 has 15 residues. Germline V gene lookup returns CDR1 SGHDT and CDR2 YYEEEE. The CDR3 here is CASSLGTYLTYEQYF. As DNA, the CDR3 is TGTGCCAGCAGCTTGGGGACATACTTAACCTACGAGCAGTACTTC.

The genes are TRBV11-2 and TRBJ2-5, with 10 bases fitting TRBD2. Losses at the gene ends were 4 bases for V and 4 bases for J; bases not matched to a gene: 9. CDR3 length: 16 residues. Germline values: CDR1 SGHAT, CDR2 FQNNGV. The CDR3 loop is CASSSKIAGGGETQYF. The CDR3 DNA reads TGTGCCAGCAGCTCAAAGATAGCGGGAGGCGGAGAGACCCAGTACTTC.

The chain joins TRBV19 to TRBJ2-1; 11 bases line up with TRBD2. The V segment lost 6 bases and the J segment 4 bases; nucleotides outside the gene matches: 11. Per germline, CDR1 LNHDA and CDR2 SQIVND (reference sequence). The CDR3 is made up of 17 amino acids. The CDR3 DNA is TGTGCCAGTAGAGAACTAGCGGGAGCTAACCCGTACAATGAGCAGTTCTTC. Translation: CASRELAGANPYNEQFF.

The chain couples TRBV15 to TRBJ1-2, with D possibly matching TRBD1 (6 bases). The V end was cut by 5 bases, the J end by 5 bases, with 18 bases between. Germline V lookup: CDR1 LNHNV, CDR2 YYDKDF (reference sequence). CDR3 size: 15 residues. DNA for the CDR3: TGTGCCACCAGCGGGAACAGGGTAACACGTTATGGCTACACCTTC. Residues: CATSGNRVTRYGYTF.

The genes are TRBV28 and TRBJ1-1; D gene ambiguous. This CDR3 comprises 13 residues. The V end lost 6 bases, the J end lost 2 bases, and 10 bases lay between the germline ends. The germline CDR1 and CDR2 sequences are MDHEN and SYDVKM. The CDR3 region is CASRHTANTEAFF. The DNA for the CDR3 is TGTGCCAGCAGGCATACAGCAAACACTGAAGCTTTCTTT.

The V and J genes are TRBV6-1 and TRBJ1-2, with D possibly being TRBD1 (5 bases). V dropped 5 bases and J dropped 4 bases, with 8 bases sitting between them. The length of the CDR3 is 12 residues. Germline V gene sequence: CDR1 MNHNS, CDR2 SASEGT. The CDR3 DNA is TGTGCCAGCAGTTCCGGGGGCTATGGCTACACCTTC. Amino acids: CASSSGGYGYTF.

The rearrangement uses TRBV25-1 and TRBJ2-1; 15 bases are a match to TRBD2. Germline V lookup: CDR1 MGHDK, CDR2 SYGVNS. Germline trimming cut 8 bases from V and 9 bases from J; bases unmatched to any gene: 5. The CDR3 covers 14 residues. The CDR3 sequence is CASGTSGGPGEQFF. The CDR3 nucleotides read TGTGCCAGCGGGACTAGCGGGGGGCCAGGTGAGCAGTTCTTC.